This is a list of T cell receptor beta chains from one sample in a study of T cell responses to AZD1222 COVID-19 vaccine. The repertoire was sequenced with immunoSEQ multiplex PCR; TCRdb's copy has only in-frame clones and lacks some. The data contain about 160,000 clones, under 95% of them singletons. The sample consisted of peripheral blood, taken 28 days after the second AZD1222 dose. These receptor sequences come from an adult who received the AZD1222 COVID-19 vaccine. CDR3s include the opening cysteine and the closing phenylalanine or tryptophan. D genes are given only for firm matches. Some rows have no size entry. The others give once, few or many, or a class for an expanded clone.

v_gene	j_gene	abundance	d_gene	CDR3aa	CDR3nt
TRBV6-5	TRBJ2-3	NA	TRBD2	CASIPPGGGPDTQYF	TGTGCCAGCATTCCCCCGGGGGGAGGGCCGGATACGCAGTATTTT
TRBV25-1	TRBJ1-3	NA	NA	CASSRGGSGNTIYF	TGTGCCAGCAGCAGGGGAGGGTCCGGAAACACCATATATTTT
TRBV4-3	TRBJ2-7	NA	TRBD2	CASSQASGNYEQYF	TGCGCCAGCAGCCAAGCTAGCGGGAATTACGAGCAGTACTTC
TRBV4-1	TRBJ1-1	NA	NA	CASSQEIAAMFEAFF	TGCGCCAGCAGCCAAGAGATCGCAGCAATGTTTGAAGCTTTCTTT
TRBV28	TRBJ2-1	once	TRBD1	CASRGRTGAYNEQFF	TGTGCCAGCAGGGGACGGACAGGGGCCTACAATGAGCAGTTCTTC
TRBV27	TRBJ2-7	NA	TRBD2	CASRVRYSGSSYEQYF	TGTGCCAGCCGAGTTCGGTATAGCGGGAGCTCCTACGAGCAGTACTTC
TRBV7-8	TRBJ1-6	NA	NA	CASSVDTGTYNSPLHF	TGTGCCAGCAGCGTAGACACAGGGACCTATAATTCACCCCTCCACTTT
TRBV7-3	TRBJ2-1	few	TRBD1	CASSRTGTNEQFF	TGTGCCAGCAGTCGGACAGGGACCAATGAGCAGTTCTTC
TRBV9	TRBJ2-2	NA	TRBD2	CASSRLSSPRGGGPSRDTGELFF	TGTGCCAGCAGCCGCCTCTCTTCCCCCCGGGGGGGAGGGCCCTCCCGCGACACCGGGGAGCTGTTTTTT
TRBV6-5	TRBJ2-3	NA	TRBD1	CASSLTGALVNTQYF	TGTGCCAGCAGTTTGACAGGGGCGCTGGTAAATACGCAGTATTTT
TRBV5-1	TRBJ2-2	NA	TRBD1	CASSFVGTGTTGELFF	TGCGCCAGCAGCTTTGTCGGGACAGGGACCACCGGGGAGCTGTTTTTT
TRBV5-1	TRBJ2-7	NA	NA	CASSLVIGDSYEQYF	TGCGCCAGCAGCTTGGTAATCGGGGACTCTTACGAGCAGTACTTC
TRBV19	TRBJ2-1	NA	NA	CASKTEDEQFF	TGTGCCAGCAAGACTGAGGATGAGCAGTTCTTC
TRBV28	TRBJ2-5	NA	NA	CASTATDPLRTQYF	TGTGCCAGCACCGCGACAGATCCTTTGAGGACCCAGTACTTC
TRBV19	TRBJ1-4	NA	NA	CASSIRGGRLFF	TGTGCCAGTAGTATTCGGGGGGGTCGACTGTTTTTT
TRBV18	TRBJ1-2	NA	NA	CASSPPREGPAYGYTF	TGTGCCAGCTCACCACCTCGGGAGGGGCCAGCCTATGGCTACACCTTC
TRBV5-1	TRBJ1-1	NA	NA	CASSLGSTEAFF	TGCGCCAGCAGCCTCGGGTCGACTGAAGCTTTCTTT
TRBV7-2	TRBJ2-7	NA	NA	CASSLVYEQYF	TGTGCCAGCAGCTTAGTCTACGAGCAGTACTTC
TRBV18	TRBJ1-5	NA	TRBD1	CASSPQGQINQPQHF	TGTGCCAGCTCACCCCAGGGACAGATAAATCAGCCCCAGCATTTT
TRBV13	TRBJ2-7	NA	TRBD1	CASSPWTGNEQYF	TGTGCCAGCAGCCCCTGGACAGGGAACGAGCAGTACTTC
TRBV29-1	TRBJ2-7	NA	NA	CSVGDGYEQYF	TGCAGCGTGGGGGACGGTTACGAGCAGTACTTC
TRBV9	TRBJ2-3	NA	NA	CASNDGTSLSADTQYF	TGTGCCAGCAACGACGGGACTTCCCTTTCCGCAGATACGCAGTATTTT
TRBV6-5	TRBJ1-3	NA	NA	CASSYSRGSAGNTIYF	TGTGCCAGCAGTTACTCACGGGGATCGGCTGGAAACACCATATATTTT
TRBV24-1	TRBJ2-5	NA	NA	CATSARYQETQYF	TGTGCCACCAGTGCCCGTTACCAAGAGACCCAGTACTTC
TRBV5-1	TRBJ2-1	NA	TRBD1	CASSPGQGAYNEQFF	TGCGCCAGCAGCCCGGGACAGGGCGCCTACAATGAGCAGTTCTTC
TRBV2	TRBJ1-5	NA	NA	CASSLTENSNQPQHF	TGTGCCAGCAGTTTGACAGAGAATAGCAATCAGCCCCAGCATTTT
TRBV6-5	TRBJ2-7	NA	TRBD2	CASSYSLSGRANEQYF	TGTGCCAGCAGTTACTCCCTTAGCGGGAGGGCCAATGAGCAGTACTTC
TRBV11-2	TRBJ2-7	NA	NA	CASSLEFRGSYEQYF	TGTGCCAGCAGCTTGGAATTCAGGGGTTCCTACGAGCAGTACTTC
TRBV4-2	TRBJ2-3	NA	TRBD2	CASSQDGVSGRDGTQYF	TGTGCCAGCAGCCAAGATGGAGTTAGCGGGAGGGATGGTACGCAGTATTTT
TRBV15	TRBJ2-7	NA	NA	CATSRDIPYEQYF	TGTGCCACCAGCAGGGACATCCCCTACGAGCAGTACTTC
TRBV12-3/TRBV12-4	TRBJ1-1	once	NA	CASSSQGGTEAFF	TGTGCCAGCAGTTCACAGGGAGGTACTGAAGCTTTCTTT
TRBV12-3/TRBV12-4	TRBJ1-3	NA	TRBD1	CATDRRGNTIYF	TGTGCCACGGACAGGAGGGGAAACACCATATATTTT
TRBV3-1/TRBV3-2	TRBJ1-2	NA	TRBD1	CASSPGQIYGYTF	TGTGCCAGCAGCCCGGGACAGATCTATGGCTACACCTTC
TRBV30	TRBJ1-3	NA	NA	CAWSVFRNTIYF	TGTGCCTGGAGTGTGTTTAGGAACACCATATATTTT
TRBV6-1	TRBJ1-2	NA	NA	CASSEIENYGYTF	TGTGCCAGCAGTGAGATAGAGAACTATGGCTACACCTTC
TRBV5-1	TRBJ1-3	NA	TRBD1	CASSRQGGGNTIYF	TGCGCCAGCAGCCGACAGGGTGGAGGAAACACCATATATTTT
TRBV27	TRBJ2-5	NA	NA	CASSLSGETQYF	TGTGCCAGCAGTTTATCGGGAGAGACCCAGTACTTC
TRBV4-1	TRBJ2-4	NA	TRBD2	CASSQGMAGGLAKNIQYF	TGCGCCAGCAGCCAAGGAATGGCGGGAGGGCTAGCCAAAAACATTCAGTACTTC
TRBV24-1	TRBJ1-1	NA	NA	CATSDLPSPGTTEAFF	TGTGCCACCAGTGATTTGCCCAGCCCGGGGACGACTGAAGCTTTCTTT
TRBV7-6	TRBJ2-7	NA	TRBD2	CASSLVRLSGETEVYEQYF	TGTGCCAGCAGCTTAGTTAGGCTCAGCGGGGAAACAGAGGTATACGAGCAGTACTTC
TRBV7-6	TRBJ1-4	NA	NA	CASSESGSGMGEKLFF	TGTGCCAGCAGCGAATCAGGGTCAGGGATGGGCGAAAAACTGTTTTTT
TRBV13	TRBJ1-6	NA	NA	CASSSTDIRGGPLHF	TGTGCCAGCAGCTCGACGGACATCCGGGGGGGACCCCTCCACTTT
TRBV19	TRBJ2-3	NA	TRBD2	CASGGLGAYTDTQYF	TGTGCCAGTGGGGGACTAGGGGCCTACACAGATACGCAGTATTTT
TRBV10-1	TRBJ1-3	NA	NA	CASSELSSGNTIYF	TGCGCCAGCAGTGAGTTGAGCTCTGGAAACACCATATATTTT
TRBV19	TRBJ2-7	once	TRBD2	CASSILAGTYEQYF	TGTGCCAGTAGTATACTAGCGGGAACCTACGAGCAGTACTTC
TRBV10-2	TRBJ2-1	NA	NA	CASTFGGSTTSSYNEQFF	TGCGCCAGCACCTTTGGGGGATCTACGACGAGCTCCTACAATGAGCAGTTCTTC
TRBV5-1	TRBJ2-1	NA	NA	CASSFVASDEQFF	TGCGCCAGCAGCTTTGTAGCAAGCGATGAGCAGTTCTTC
TRBV6-2/TRBV6-3	TRBJ2-1	once	NA	CASSYEGRQGDEQFF	TGTGCCAGCAGTTACGAGGGACGACAAGGGGATGAGCAGTTCTTC
TRBV7-7	TRBJ2-3	NA	TRBD2	CASNPLAVRSTDTQYF	TGTGCCAGCAACCCACTAGCGGTAAGAAGCACAGATACGCAGTATTTT
TRBV12-3/TRBV12-4	TRBJ1-4	NA	NA	CASSKDIRLFF	TGTGCCAGCAGTAAAGACATACGGCTGTTTTTT
TRBV27	TRBJ2-1	once	TRBD2	CASSLLLAGARYNEQFF	TGTGCCAGCAGTTTGTTGTTAGCGGGAGCCCGCTACAATGAGCAGTTCTTC
TRBV11-1	TRBJ2-4	NA	NA	CASSLQGGNIQYF	TGTGCCAGCAGCCTTCAGGGCGGGAACATTCAGTACTTC
TRBV6-5	TRBJ2-7	NA	NA	CASKGNEQYF	TGTGCCAGCAAAGGTAACGAGCAGTACTTC
TRBV28	TRBJ2-7	NA	TRBD1	CASSTEGAGWYEQYF	TGTGCCAGCAGTACCGAGGGGGCAGGGTGGTACGAGCAGTACTTC
TRBV7-8	TRBJ1-2	NA	NA	CASSLSAGSGPEGYTF	TGTGCCAGCAGCTTATCGGCGGGTAGTGGACCGGAGGGCTACACCTTC
TRBV18	TRBJ1-5	NA	NA	CASSPGQTNQPQHF	TGTGCCAGCTCACCAGGACAGACAAATCAGCCCCAGCATTTT
TRBV19	TRBJ1-5	NA	NA	CASQTLNQPQHF	TGTGCCAGCCAAACCTTAAATCAGCCCCAGCATTTT
TRBV19	TRBJ2-3	NA	TRBD1	CATTDRSRTDTQYF	TGTGCCACTACGGACAGGTCTCGCACAGATACGCAGTATTTT
TRBV30	TRBJ1-1	NA	NA	CAWTGTLDTEAFF	TGTGCCTGGACCGGGACCCTGGACACTGAAGCTTTCTTT